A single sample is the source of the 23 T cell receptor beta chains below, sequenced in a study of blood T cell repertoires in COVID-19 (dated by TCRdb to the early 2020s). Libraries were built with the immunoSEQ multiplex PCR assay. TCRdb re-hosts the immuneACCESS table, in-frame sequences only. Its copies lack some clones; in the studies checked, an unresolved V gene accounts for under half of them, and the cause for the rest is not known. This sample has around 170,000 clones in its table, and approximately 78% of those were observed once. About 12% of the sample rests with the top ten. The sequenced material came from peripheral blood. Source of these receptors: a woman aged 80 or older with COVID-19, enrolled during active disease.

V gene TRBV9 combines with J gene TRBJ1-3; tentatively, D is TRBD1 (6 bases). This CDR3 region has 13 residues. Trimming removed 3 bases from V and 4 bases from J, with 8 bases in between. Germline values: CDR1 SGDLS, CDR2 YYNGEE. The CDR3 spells CASSGTVGNTIYF. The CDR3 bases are TGTGCCAGCAGCGGGACAGTAGGAAACACCATATATTTT.

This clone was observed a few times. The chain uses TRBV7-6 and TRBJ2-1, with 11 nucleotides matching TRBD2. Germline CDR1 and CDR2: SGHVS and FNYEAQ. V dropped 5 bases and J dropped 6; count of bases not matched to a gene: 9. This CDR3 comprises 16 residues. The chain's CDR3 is CASSRELAGARNEQFF. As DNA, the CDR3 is TGTGCCAGCAGCCGAGAACTAGCGGGAGCGCGCAATGAGCAGTTCTTC.

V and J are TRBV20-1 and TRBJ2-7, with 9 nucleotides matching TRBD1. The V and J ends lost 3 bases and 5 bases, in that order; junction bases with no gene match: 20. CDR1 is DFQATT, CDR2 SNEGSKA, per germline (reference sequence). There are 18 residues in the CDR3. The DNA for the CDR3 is TGCAGTGCTAGTCGGGTTGGAAGGGACAGGGAGTACGGCCACGAGCAGTACTTC. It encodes CSASRVGRDREYGHEQYF.

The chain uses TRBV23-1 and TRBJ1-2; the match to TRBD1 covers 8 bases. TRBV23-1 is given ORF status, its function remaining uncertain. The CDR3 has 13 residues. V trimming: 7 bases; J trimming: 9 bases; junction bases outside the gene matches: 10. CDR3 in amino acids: CASTPRDRFCYTF. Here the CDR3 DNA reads TGCGCCAGCACTCCTAGGGACAGGTTCTGCTACACCTTC.

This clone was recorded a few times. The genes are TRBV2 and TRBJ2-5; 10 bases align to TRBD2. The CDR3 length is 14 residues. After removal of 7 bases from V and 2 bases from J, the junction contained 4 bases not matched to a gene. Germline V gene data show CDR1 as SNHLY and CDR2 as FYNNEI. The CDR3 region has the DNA TGTGCCAGCAACGTAGCGGGAGGACAAGAGACCCAGTACTTC. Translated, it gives CASNVAGGQETQYF.

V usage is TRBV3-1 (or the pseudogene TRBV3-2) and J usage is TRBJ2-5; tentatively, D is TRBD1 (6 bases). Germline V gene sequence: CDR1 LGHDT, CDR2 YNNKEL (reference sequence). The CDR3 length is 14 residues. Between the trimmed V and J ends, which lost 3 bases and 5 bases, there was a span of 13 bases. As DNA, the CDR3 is TGTGCCAGCAGCCACCAGGGGTACGAGGAGACCCAGTACTTC. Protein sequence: CASSHQGYEETQYF.

The CDR3 region has the DNA TGTGCCAGCAGCTTTCCCGGGACTAGCGGTCCAGATACGCAGTATTTT. Its translation is CASSFPGTSGPDTQYF. The V gene is TRBV5-4, the J gene TRBJ2-3, with 11 bases lining up with TRBD2. The CDR3 runs to 16 residues. The germline V gene encodes CDR1 SGHNT and CDR2 YYREEE (reference sequence). J lost 4 bases, V lost 2 bases, and 6 bases had no gene match.

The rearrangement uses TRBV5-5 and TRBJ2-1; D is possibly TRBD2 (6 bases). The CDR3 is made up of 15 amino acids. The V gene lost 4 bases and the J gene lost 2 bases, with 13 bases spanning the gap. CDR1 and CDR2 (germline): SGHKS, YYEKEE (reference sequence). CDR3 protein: CASSPEGTPYNEQFF. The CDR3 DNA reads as TGTGCCAGCAGCCCGGAGGGTACTCCCTACAATGAGCAGTTCTTC.

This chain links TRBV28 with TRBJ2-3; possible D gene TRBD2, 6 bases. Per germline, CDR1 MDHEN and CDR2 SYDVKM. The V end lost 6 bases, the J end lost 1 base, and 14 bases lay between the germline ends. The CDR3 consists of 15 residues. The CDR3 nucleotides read TGTGCCAGCAGCTTAGCGGCCTACGGCACAGATACGCAGTATTTT. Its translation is CASSLAAYGTDTQYF.

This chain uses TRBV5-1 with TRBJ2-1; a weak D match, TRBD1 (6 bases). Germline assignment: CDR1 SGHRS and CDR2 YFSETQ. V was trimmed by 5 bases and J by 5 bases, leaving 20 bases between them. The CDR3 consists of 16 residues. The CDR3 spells CASRVKLPGQNNEQFF. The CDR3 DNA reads TGCGCCAGCAGGGTGAAACTTCCGGGACAAAACAATGAGCAGTTCTTC. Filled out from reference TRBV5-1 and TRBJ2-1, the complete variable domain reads KAGVTQTPRYLIKTRGQQVTLSCSPISGHRSVSWYQQTPGQGLQFLFEYFSETQRNKGNFPGRFSGRQFSNSRSEMNVSTLELGDSALYLCASRVKLPGQNNEQFFGPGTRLTVL.

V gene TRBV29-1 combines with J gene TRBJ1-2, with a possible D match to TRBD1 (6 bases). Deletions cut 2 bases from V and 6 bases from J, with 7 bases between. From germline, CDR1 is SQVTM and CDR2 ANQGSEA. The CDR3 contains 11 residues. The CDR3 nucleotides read TGCAGCGTTGAATCAGGGGATGGCTACACCTTC. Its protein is CSVESGDGYTF.

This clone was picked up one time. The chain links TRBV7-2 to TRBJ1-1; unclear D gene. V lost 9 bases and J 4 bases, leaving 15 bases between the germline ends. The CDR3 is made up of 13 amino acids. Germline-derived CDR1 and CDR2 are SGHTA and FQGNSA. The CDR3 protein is CASDYMVSTEAFF. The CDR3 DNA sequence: TGTGCCAGTGACTATATGGTGAGCACTGAAGCTTTCTTT.

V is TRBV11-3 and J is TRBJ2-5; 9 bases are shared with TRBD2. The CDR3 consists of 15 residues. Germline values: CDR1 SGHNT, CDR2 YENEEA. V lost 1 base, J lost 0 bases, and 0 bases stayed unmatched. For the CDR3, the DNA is TGTGCCAGCAGCTTAGGACTAGCGGACCAAGAGACCCAGTACTTC. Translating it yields CASSLGLADQETQYF.

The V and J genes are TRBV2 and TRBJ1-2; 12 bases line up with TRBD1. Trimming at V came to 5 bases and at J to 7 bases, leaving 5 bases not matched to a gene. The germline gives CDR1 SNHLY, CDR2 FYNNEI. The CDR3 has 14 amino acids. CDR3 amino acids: CASSPGQGAFGYTF. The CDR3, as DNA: TGTGCCAGCAGTCCGGGACAGGGGGCTTTTGGCTACACCTTC.

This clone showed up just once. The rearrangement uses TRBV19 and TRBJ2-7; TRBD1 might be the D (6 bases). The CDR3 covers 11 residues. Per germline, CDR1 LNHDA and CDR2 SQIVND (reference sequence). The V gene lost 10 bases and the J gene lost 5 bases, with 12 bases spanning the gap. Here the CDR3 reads CATREGDEQYF. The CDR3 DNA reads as TGTGCCACTCGAGAGGGGGACGAGCAGTACTTC.

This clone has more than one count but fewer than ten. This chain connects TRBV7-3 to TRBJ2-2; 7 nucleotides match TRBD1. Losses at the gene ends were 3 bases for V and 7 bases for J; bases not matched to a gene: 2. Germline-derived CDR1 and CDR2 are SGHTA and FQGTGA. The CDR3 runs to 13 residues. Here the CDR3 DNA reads TGTGCCAGCAGCTTGACAGGGCACGGGGAGCTGTTTTTT. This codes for CASSLTGHGELFF.

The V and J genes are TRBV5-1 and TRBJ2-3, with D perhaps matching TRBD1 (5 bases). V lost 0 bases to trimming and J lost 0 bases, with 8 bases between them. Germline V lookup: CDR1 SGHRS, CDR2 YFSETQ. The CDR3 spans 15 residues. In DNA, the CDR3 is TGCGCCAGCAGCTTGGATCCAGGGAGCACAGATACGCAGTATTTT. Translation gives CASSLDPGSTDTQYF.

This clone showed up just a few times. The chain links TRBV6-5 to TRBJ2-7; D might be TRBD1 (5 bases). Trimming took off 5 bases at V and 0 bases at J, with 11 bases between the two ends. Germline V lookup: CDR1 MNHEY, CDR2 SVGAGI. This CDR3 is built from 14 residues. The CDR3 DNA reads TGTGCCAGCAGTCGGACACCCGACTCCTACGAGCAGTACTTC. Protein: CASSRTPDSYEQYF.

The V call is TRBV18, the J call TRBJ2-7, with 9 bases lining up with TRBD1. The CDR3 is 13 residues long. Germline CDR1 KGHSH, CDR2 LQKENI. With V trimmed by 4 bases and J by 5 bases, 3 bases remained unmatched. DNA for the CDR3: TGTGCCAGCTCACAGGGACAGGGTAACGAGCAGTACTTC. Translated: CASSQGQGNEQYF. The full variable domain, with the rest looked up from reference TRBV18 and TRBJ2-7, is NAGVMQNPRHLVRRRGQEARLRCSPMKGHSHVYWYRQLPEEGLKFMVYLQKENIIDESGMPKERFSAEFPKEGPSILRIQQVVRGDSAAYFCASSQGQGNEQYFGPGTRLTVT.

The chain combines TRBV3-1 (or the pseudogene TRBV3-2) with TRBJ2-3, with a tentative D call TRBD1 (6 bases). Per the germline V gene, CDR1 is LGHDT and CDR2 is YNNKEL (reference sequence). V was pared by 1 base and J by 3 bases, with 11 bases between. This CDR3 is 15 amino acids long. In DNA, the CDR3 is TGTGCCAGCAGCCAAGGGCCCAGGGGAACAGATACGCAGTATTTT. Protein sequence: CASSQGPRGTDTQYF.

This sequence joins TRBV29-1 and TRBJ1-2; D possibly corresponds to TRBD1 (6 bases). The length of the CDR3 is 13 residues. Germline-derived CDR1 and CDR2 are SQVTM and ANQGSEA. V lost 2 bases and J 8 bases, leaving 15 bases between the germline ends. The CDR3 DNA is TGCAGCGTTGAACAAACAGGGAACGACGGCTACACCTTC. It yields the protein CSVEQTGNDGYTF.

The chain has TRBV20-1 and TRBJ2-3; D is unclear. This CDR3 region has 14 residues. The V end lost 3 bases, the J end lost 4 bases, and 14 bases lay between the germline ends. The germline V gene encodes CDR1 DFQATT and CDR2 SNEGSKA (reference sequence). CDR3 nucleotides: TGCAGTGCTAGTGCCCGATCCCAGGCAGATACGCAGTATTTT. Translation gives CSASARSQADTQYF.

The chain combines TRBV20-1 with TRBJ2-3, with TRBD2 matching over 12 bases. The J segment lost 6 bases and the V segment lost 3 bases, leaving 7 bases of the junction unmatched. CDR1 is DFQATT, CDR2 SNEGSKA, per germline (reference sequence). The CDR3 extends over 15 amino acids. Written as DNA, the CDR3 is TGCAGTGCTAGTAAACTAGCGGGGGGTGTCGATACGCAGTATTTT. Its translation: CSASKLAGGVDTQYF.